The 29 T cell receptor beta chains given below trace back to one sample, sequenced in a study of response to subunit inactivated influenza vaccine. TCRdb re-analysed the RT-PCR reads in MiXCR, keeping a single row per CDR3 protein. The table lists about half a million distinct CDR3 sequences, around 8% of them singletons. Sequenced material: PBMCs from blood, taken around 25 months after vaccination. All receptors come from a man aged 45-69 years who received an inactivated influenza vaccine.

The chain couples TRBV4-2 to TRBJ1-3; D remains unclear. The CDR3 runs to 16 residues. Germline V gene data show CDR1 as LGHNA and CDR2 as YNFKEQ. Trimming left V 4 bases short and J 0 bases short, with 13 bases between. In DNA form, the CDR3 reads TGTGCCAGCAGCCTTTCAGGACCCAGCTCTGGAAACACCATATATTTT. This translates into CASSLSGPSSGNTIYF.

This clonotype appeared many times. This chain links TRBV7-8 with TRBJ1-6, with TRBD1 identical over 8 bases. The CDR3 extends over 16 amino acids. The ends lost 5 bases at V and 3 bases at J; junction bases unmatched: 6. Per germline, CDR1 SGHVS and CDR2 FQNEAQ. The CDR3 DNA is TGTGCCAGCAGCGACCGGACAGGGCTCTATAATTCACCCCTCCACTTT. Translating gives CASSDRTGLYNSPLHF.

In its sample, this clonotype was seen many times. The chain uses TRBV5-1 and TRBJ1-6, with a weak D call TRBD1 (6 bases). Germline CDR1 SGHRS, CDR2 YFSETQ. Trimming removed 4 bases at V and 13 bases at J, with 21 bases between. The CDR3 length is 15 residues. The chain's CDR3 is CASSRTAGARSPLHF. CDR3 DNA sequence: TGCGCCAGCAGCCGCACCGCAGGGGCCCGATCGCCCCTCCACTTT.

This chain connects TRBV28 to TRBJ1-1; possible D gene TRBD1, 5 bases. Trimming removed 11 bases at V and 5 bases at J, with 12 bases between. The germline CDR1 and CDR2 sequences are MDHEN and SYDVKM. The length of the CDR3 is 11 residues. The CDR3 protein is CASTDLTEAFF. The CDR3 nucleotides are TGTGCCTCGACAGACCTTACTGAAGCTTTCTTT.

This clonotype was seen at least ten times. The chain employs TRBV7-9 and TRBJ1-2, with D hard to call. The CDR3 length is 14 residues. CDR1 and CDR2 (germline): SEHNR, FQNEAQ (reference sequence). Trimming took 4 bases from V and 0 from J, leaving 9 bases between them. Here the CDR3 reads CASSSRRPNYGYTF. The CDR3 DNA reads as TGTGCCAGCAGCTCACGGAGGCCTAACTATGGCTACACCTTC.

The chain uses TRBV29-1 and TRBJ2-1, with TRBD1 identical over 9 bases. This CDR3 has 14 residues. V trimming: 6 bases; J trimming: 9 bases; junction bases outside the gene matches: 12. CDR1 and CDR2 (germline): SQVTM, ANQGSEA. The CDR3 region has the DNA TGCAGCGTCCTCCGGGACAGGGTATGGGTTGAGCAGTTCTTC. Its translation is CSVLRDRVWVEQFF.

The V call is TRBV7-8, the J call TRBJ2-5; the D is unclear. Germline V gives CDR1 SGHVS, CDR2 FQNEAQ. The CDR3 is 13 amino acids. The germline V and J ends were trimmed by 5 bases and 5 bases, with 12 bases remaining between them. The CDR3 loop reads CASSQEFRETQYF. For the CDR3, the DNA is TGTGCCAGCAGCCAGGAGTTTCGCGAGACCCAGTACTTC.

The V gene is TRBV15, the J gene TRBJ1-4; D may be TRBD1 (5 bases). Germline values: CDR1 LNHNV, CDR2 YYDKDF (reference sequence). This CDR3 is 16 amino acids long. V dropped 1 base and J dropped 3 bases, with 12 bases sitting between them. CDR3 sequence reads: CATSRVAGRANEKLFF. The CDR3 DNA reads TGTGCCACCAGCAGAGTGGCAGGGAGGGCTAATGAAAAACTGTTTTTT.

The table lists this clonotype with many counts. The chain is built from TRBV20-1 and TRBJ2-3; TRBD1 or TRBD2 may be the D gene (5 bases each). V lost 3 bases and J lost 5, with 15 bases in between. The CDR3 contains 14 residues. Germline-derived CDR1 and CDR2 are DFQATT and SNEGSKA (reference sequence). CDR3 sequence reads: CSASPRDRRDTQYF. The CDR3 DNA sequence: TGCAGTGCTAGTCCCCGGGACCGGCGAGATACGCAGTATTTT.

V gene TRBV6-5 combines with J gene TRBJ2-1, with 11 bases lining up with TRBD1. Germline V lookup: CDR1 MNHEY, CDR2 SVGAGI. The CDR3 has 17 amino acids. Losses at the gene ends were 5 bases for V and 1 base for J; bases not matched to a gene: 7. Here the CDR3 DNA reads TGTGCCAGCAGTAAAACCGGGACAGGGGGTTCCTACAATGAGCAGTTCTTC. Translation gives CASSKTGTGGSYNEQFF.

Many counts were recorded for this clonotype. V and J are TRBV6-1 and TRBJ1-5, with a weak D call TRBD1 (6 bases). Between the trimmed V and J ends, which lost 7 bases and 2 bases, there was a span of 15 bases. The length of the CDR3 is 15 residues. Germline V gene lookup returns CDR1 MNHNS and CDR2 SASEGT. CDR3 coding DNA: TGTGCCAGCAAACCAAACCCAGGGGGCAATCAGCCCCAGCATTTT. Protein: CASKPNPGGNQPQHF.

The chain uses TRBV7-2 and TRBJ2-7; 7 bases agree with TRBD2. V shed 5 bases and J 0 bases; nucleotides not matched to a gene: 4. This CDR3 spans 14 amino acids. CDR1 and CDR2 (germline): SGHTA, FQGNSA. The CDR3 region is CASSRGVSSYEQYF. CDR3 in DNA: TGTGCCAGCAGCCGGGGGGTGAGCTCCTACGAGCAGTACTTC.

This clonotype came up a few times. The chain uses TRBV21-1 and TRBJ1-5; the table's D call TRBD1 went unverified against the DNA. TRBV21-1 is marked as a pseudogene. The CDR3 covers 17 residues. The CDR3 is CASSPDNVGRTNQPQHF. The CDR3 DNA follows: TGTGCCAGCAGCCCGGACAACGTGGGACGTACCAATCAGCCCCAGCATTTT.

This clonotype appeared many times. The rearrangement uses TRBV6-1 and TRBJ2-5; TRBD1 might be the D (5 bases). V lost 6 bases, J lost 7 bases, and 15 bases lay in between. There are 13 residues in the CDR3. The germline gives CDR1 MNHNS, CDR2 SASEGT. The DNA of the CDR3 is TGTGCCAGCAGGACCACAGGCCTGGGGACCCAGTACTTC. It specifies CASRTTGLGTQYF.

This clonotype was observed a handful of times. The chain joins TRBV4-3 to TRBJ2-3; 8 positions agree with TRBD2. From germline, CDR1 is LGHNA and CDR2 YSLEER. V lost 3 bases and J lost 3; bases outside the gene matches: 17. This CDR3 contains 19 residues. CDR3 residues: CASSHSETIPGLVTDTQYF. The CDR3 DNA is TGCGCCAGCAGCCACTCGGAGACTATCCCGGGACTAGTTACAGATACGCAGTATTTT.

This clonotype has a handful of counts. This sequence joins TRBV5-1 and TRBJ2-2; D gene unclear. This CDR3 contains 16 residues. V lost 0 bases to trimming and J lost 2 bases, with 11 bases between them. CDR1 SGHRS and CDR2 YFSETQ come from the germline V gene. The CDR3 region is CASSLVRTLNTGELFF. CDR3 bases: TGCGCCAGCAGCTTGGTGAGGACCCTCAACACCGGGGAGCTGTTTTTT.

On this clonotype: One end of the junction fails to match germline, which may point to a read error. This rearrangement joins TRBV7-9 to TRBJ2-7; D is unclear. The germline CDR1 and CDR2 sequences are SEHNR and FQNEAQ (reference sequence). The CDR3 sequence is 14 residues long. CDR3: CASSPISGSSEQYF. Here the CDR3 DNA reads TGTGCCAGCAGCCCAATCTCAGGCTCCTCCGAGCAGTACTTC.

This chain links TRBV3-1 with TRBJ2-4, with no clear D. This CDR3 region has 16 residues. The germline V and J ends were trimmed by 1 base and 0 bases, with 10 bases remaining between them. Germline-derived CDR1 and CDR2 are LGHDT and YNNKEL (reference sequence). Written as DNA, the CDR3 is TGTGCCAGCAGCCAAGCGCGACTTTTAGCCAAAAACATTCAGTACTTC. This codes for CASSQARLLAKNIQYF.

This clonotype was counted ten times or more. The V and J genes are TRBV7-8 and TRBJ1-5, with TRBD1 identical over 7 bases. Unmatched junction bases numbered 1, after V lost 2 bases and J lost 6 bases. CDR1 is SGHVS, CDR2 FQNEAQ, per germline. CDR3 length: 13 amino acids. The CDR3 spells CASSLNRGQPQHF. CDR3 nucleotides: TGTGCCAGCAGCTTAAACAGGGGTCAGCCCCAGCATTTT.

There are a few counts of this clonotype. V and J are TRBV11-2 and TRBJ2-1; weak D call: TRBD2 (7 bases). The CDR3 runs to 15 residues. CDR1 and CDR2 (germline): SGHAT, FQNNGV. Between the trimmed V and J ends, which lost 5 bases and 6 bases, there was a span of 17 bases. CDR3 nucleotide sequence: TGTGCCAGCAGCCCTCCTTGGGGGGGCGGCAATGAGCAGTTCTTC. Residues: CASSPPWGGGNEQFF.

This clonotype was detected many times. The chain is built from TRBV28 and TRBJ2-1; 7 bases are shared with TRBD1. V lost 5 bases to trimming and J lost 6 bases; unmatched junction nucleotides: 10. Germline V gives CDR1 MDHEN, CDR2 SYDVKM. This CDR3 has 15 residues. The CDR3 loop is CASSMRQGVFNEQFF. The DNA for the CDR3 is TGTGCCAGCAGTATGAGACAGGGAGTTTTCAATGAGCAGTTCTTC.

This clonotype was observed a handful of times. V usage is TRBV7-2 and J usage is TRBJ2-7; 10 bases match TRBD2. With 1 base clipped from V and 5 bases from J, the junction kept 5 bases outside the gene matches. CDR1 is SGHTA and CDR2 is FQGNSA in the germline V gene. The CDR3 loop spans 15 amino acids. The CDR3 is CASSLGLAGSDEQYF. In nucleotides, the CDR3 is TGTGCCAGCAGCTTAGGACTAGCGGGTAGCGACGAGCAGTACTTC.

V gene TRBV20-1 combines with J gene TRBJ2-7, with D unclear. Trimming shortened V by 4 bases and J by 2 bases, and 15 bases separated the two germline ends. The length of the CDR3 is 14 residues. Per the germline V gene, CDR1 is DFQATT and CDR2 is SNEGSKA (reference sequence). CDR3 coding DNA: TGCAGTGCTATCCTCCAGCGAGCCACCTACGAGCAGTACTTC. This codes for CSAILQRATYEQYF.

The chain couples TRBV12-3 or TRBV12-4 to TRBJ1-4, with 8 bases lining up with TRBD1. The V and J ends lost 4 bases and 6 bases, in that order; junction bases with no gene match: 4. This CDR3 comprises 14 residues. The CDR3: CASSSWTGYEKLFF. In DNA form, the CDR3 reads TGTGCCAGCAGTTCATGGACAGGGTATGAAAAACTGTTTTTT.

This clonotype was found many times. The chain joins TRBV6-5 to TRBJ1-6, with D unclear. The V end was cut by 4 bases, the J end by 7 bases, with 14 bases between. Germline V gene lookup returns CDR1 MNHEY and CDR2 SVGAGI. The CDR3 runs 15 residues. CDR3 in amino acids: CASSSSVRGNSPLHF. CDR3 DNA: TGTGCCAGCAGTTCCTCGGTGCGGGGAAATTCACCCCTCCACTTT.

The chain links TRBV11-2 to TRBJ2-1; 10 nucleotides match TRBD2. The germline V gene encodes CDR1 SGHAT and CDR2 FQNNGV. The CDR3 has 18 amino acids. Trimming removed 3 bases from V and 9 bases from J; junction bases left unmatched: 17. The DNA for the CDR3 is TGTGCCAGCAGCTTTCGAGGTACTAGCGGGGCCCTTAGAGGTGAGCAGTTCTTC. Protein: CASSFRGTSGALRGEQFF. The full variable domain, with the rest looked up from reference TRBV11-2 and TRBJ2-1, is EAGVAQSPRYKIIEKRQSVAFWCNPISGHATLYWYQQILGQGPKLLIQFQNNGVVDDSQLPKDRFSAERLKGVDSTLKIQPAKLEDSAVYLCASSFRGTSGALRGEQFFGPGTRLTVL.

This clonotype was recorded a few times. This chain connects TRBV11-3 to TRBJ2-2; 9 bases are shared with TRBD1. V trimming: 4 bases; J trimming: 4 bases; junction bases outside the gene matches: 10. Germline values: CDR1 SGHNT, CDR2 YENEEA. There are 17 residues in the CDR3. The CDR3 reads CASSWRPGQGVTGELFF. DNA for the CDR3: TGTGCCAGCAGCTGGAGGCCGGGACAGGGAGTCACCGGGGAGCTGTTTTTT.

This clonotype was found many times. V is TRBV20-1 and J is TRBJ1-5; 7 bases align to TRBD1. Trimming cost V 2 bases and J 2 bases; bases outside gene matches: 9. Per germline, CDR1 DFQATT and CDR2 SNEGSKA (reference sequence). CDR3 length equals 16 residues. CDR3 loop: CSARPRQGLGNQPQHF. The CDR3 DNA reads TGCAGTGCTAGACCAAGACAGGGCCTCGGCAATCAGCCCCAGCATTTT.

This clonotype appeared a few times. In DNA form, the CDR3 reads TGTGCCAGCCGATCTAGCGGCACCTACGAGCAGTACTTC. Translation: CASRSSGTYEQYF. The V gene is TRBV28, the J gene TRBJ2-7; TRBD2 agrees at 7 bases. Germline V gene data show CDR1 as MDHEN and CDR2 as SYDVKM. The junction had 6 bases not matched to a gene; V was cut back by 8 bases and J by 2 bases. This CDR3 is built from 13 residues.